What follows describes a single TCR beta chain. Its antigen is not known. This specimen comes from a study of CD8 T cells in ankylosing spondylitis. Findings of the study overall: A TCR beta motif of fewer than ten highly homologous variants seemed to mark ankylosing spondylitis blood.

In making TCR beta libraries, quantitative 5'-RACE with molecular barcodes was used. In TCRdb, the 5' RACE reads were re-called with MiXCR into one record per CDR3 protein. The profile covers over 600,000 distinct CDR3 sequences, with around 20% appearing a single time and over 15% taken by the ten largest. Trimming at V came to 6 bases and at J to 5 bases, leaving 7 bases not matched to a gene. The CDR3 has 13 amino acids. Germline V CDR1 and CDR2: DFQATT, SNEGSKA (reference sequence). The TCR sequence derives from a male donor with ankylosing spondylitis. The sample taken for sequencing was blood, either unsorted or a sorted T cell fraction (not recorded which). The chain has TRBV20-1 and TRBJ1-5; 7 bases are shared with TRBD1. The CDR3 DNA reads TGCAGTGCGCCCCGGGACAGCCATCAGCCCCAGCATTTT. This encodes CSAPRDSHQPQHF.